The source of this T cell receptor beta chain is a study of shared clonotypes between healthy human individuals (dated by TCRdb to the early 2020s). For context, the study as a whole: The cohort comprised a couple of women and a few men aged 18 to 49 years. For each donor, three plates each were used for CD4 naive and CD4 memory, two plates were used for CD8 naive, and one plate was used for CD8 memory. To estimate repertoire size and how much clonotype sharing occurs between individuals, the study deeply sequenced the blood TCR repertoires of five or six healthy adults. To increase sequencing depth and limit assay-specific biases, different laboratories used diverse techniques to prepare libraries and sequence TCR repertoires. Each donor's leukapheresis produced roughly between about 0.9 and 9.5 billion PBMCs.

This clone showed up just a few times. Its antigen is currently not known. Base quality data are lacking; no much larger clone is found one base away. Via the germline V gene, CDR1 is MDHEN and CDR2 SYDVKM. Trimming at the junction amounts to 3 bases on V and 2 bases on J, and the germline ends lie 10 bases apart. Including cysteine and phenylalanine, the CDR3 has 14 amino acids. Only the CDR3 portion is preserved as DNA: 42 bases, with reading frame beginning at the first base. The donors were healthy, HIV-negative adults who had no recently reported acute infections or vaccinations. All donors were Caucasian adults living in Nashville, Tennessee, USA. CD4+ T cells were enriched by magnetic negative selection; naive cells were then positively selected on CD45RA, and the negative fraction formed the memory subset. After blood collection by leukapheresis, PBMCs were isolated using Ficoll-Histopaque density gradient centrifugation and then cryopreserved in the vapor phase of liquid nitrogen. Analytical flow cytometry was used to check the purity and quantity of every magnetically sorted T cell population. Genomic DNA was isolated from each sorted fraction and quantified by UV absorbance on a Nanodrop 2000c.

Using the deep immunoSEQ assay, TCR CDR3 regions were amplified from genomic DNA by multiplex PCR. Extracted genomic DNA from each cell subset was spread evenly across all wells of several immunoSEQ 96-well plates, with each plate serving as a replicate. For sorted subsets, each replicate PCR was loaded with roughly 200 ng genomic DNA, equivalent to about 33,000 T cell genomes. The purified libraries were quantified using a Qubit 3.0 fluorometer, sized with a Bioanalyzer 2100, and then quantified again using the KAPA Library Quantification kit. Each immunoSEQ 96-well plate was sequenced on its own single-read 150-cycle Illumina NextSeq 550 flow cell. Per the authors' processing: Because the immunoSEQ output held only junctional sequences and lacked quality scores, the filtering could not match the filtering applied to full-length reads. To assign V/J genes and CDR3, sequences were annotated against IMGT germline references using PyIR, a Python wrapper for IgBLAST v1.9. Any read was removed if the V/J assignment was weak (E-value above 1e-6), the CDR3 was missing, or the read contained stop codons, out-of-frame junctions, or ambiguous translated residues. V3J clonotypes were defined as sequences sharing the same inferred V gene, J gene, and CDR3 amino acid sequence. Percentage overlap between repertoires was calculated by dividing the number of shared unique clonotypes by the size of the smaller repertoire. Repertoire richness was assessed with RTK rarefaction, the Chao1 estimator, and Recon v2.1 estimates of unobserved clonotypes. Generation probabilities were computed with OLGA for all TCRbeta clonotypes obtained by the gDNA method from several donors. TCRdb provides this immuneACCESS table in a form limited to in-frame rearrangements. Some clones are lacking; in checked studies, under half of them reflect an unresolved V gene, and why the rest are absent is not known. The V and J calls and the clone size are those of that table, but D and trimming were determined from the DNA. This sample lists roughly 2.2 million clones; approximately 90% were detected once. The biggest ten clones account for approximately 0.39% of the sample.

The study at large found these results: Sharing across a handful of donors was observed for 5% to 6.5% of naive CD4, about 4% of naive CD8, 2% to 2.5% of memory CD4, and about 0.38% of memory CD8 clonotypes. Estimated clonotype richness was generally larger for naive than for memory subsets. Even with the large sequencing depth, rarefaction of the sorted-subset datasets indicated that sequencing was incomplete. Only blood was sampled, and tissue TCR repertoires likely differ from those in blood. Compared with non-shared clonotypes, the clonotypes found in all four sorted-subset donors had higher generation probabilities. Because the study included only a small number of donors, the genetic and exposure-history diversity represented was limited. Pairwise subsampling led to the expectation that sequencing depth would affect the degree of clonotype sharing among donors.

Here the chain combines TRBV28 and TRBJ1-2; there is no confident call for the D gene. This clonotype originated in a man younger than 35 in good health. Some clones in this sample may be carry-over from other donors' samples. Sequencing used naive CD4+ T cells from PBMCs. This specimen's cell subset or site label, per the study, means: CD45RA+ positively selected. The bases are TGTGCCAGCAGTTTCCCGGCCATGAACTATGGCTACACCTTC. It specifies CASSFPAMNYGYTF.